This T cell receptor (beta chain) emerged from a study of blood T cell repertoires in COVID-19. Sequencing used immunoSEQ multiplex PCR; TCRdb keeps in-frame clones, though not all of them. The table records 200,000 to 300,000 clones, 80% to 90% of them present only once. There are 15 residues in the CDR3. The ends were cut back, 2 bases at V and 5 bases at J, with 17 bases in the middle. Germline values: CDR1 SGHRS, CDR2 YFSETQ. Sequencing used peripheral blood. The receptor was isolated from a man aged 60-69 years with acute or convalescent COVID-19. The gene calls are TRBV5-1 and TRBJ2-7; perhaps TRBD1 as D (5 bases). In DNA form, the CDR3 reads TGCGCCAGCAGCTTTGGGGCTAAGGGGTTAGACGAGCAGTACTTC. Translating gives CASSFGAKGLDEQYF. Full variable domain (remainder filled in from reference TRBV5-1 and TRBJ2-7): KAGVTQTPRYLIKTRGQQVTLSCSPISGHRSVSWYQQTPGQGLQFLFEYFSETQRNKGNFPGRFSGRQFSNSRSEMNVSTLELGDSALYLCASSFGAKGLDEQYFGPGTRLTVT.